The rows below give T cell receptor beta chains drawn from one sample of a study of T-cell reconstitution after alpha-beta-depleted transplantation in children. TCRdb processed the PCR reads anew with MiXCR; each CDR3 protein has one entry. The data hold about 830,000 distinct CDR3 sequences, with roughly 15% observed a single time. This material consisted of PBMCs, mostly from graft donor cells, taken 360 days after TCRalphabeta/CD19-depleted stem cell transplant. The receptors here all came from a male patient aged 10 to 17 who had a stem cell transplant for acute lymphoblastic leukemia, so the T cells may come from the graft donor. Each CDR3 is given with its conserved first and last residue. D genes are given only for firm matches. Clone size, where shown, is once, few, many, or a class for clones that have expanded.

cdr3_aa,cdr3_nt,d_call,v_call,j_call,clone_size
CSARVSLMNTEAFF,TGCAGTGCTAGAGTTTCACTGATGAACACTGAAGCTTTCTTT,NA,TRBV20-1,TRBJ1-1,NA
CAWSVRGIFYEQYF,TGTGCCTGGAGTGTACGCGGGATATTTTACGAGCAGTACTTC,NA,TRBV30,TRBJ2-7,many
CATSRGNPTGELFF,TGTGCCACCAGCAGGGGAAATCCCACCGGGGAGCTGTTTTTT,NA,TRBV15,TRBJ2-2,NA
CASSQAQSGSSYNEQFF,TGCGCCAGCAGCCAAGCACAGAGCGGTAGCTCCTACAATGAGCAGTTCTTC,NA,TRBV4-1,TRBJ2-1,few
CASSPPAGVQETQYF,TGTGCCAGCTCACCACCGGCAGGGGTCCAGGAGACCCAGTACTTC,NA,TRBV18,TRBJ2-5,few
CASSQRTGGTFSYNEQFF,TGCGCCAGCAGCCAGAGGACAGGGGGTACTTTCTCCTACAATGAGCAGTTCTTC,TRBD1,TRBV5-1,TRBJ2-1,NA
CASSIAGVGADYGYTF,TGTGCCAGCAGTATAGCAGGGGTGGGAGCGGACTATGGCTACACCTTC,NA,TRBV28,TRBJ1-2,NA
CASSPHPLGTGELFF,TGCGCCAGCAGCCCTCACCCTCTAGGAACCGGGGAGCTGTTTTTT,NA,TRBV5-1,TRBJ2-2,NA
CASTPGRGGYEQYF,TGTGCCAGCACCCCAGGACGGGGTGGTTACGAGCAGTACTTC,NA,TRBV14,TRBJ2-7,many
CASSGHRGPTYEQYF,TGTGCCAGCAGTGGTCACCGCGGACCCACCTACGAGCAGTACTTC,NA,TRBV6-1,TRBJ2-7,NA
CASSPRDRGIETQYF,TGCGCCAGCAGCCCCCGGGACAGGGGGATAGAGACCCAGTACTTC,TRBD1,TRBV4-1,TRBJ2-5,many
CSARGDQETQYF,TGCAGCGCACGGGGGGACCAAGAGACCCAGTACTTC,TRBD2,TRBV29-1,TRBJ2-5,few
CASRHGTGITDTQYF,TGCGCCAGCAGACACGGGACAGGGATCACAGATACGCAGTATTTT,TRBD1,TRBV5-1,TRBJ2-3,NA
CASSLGLAGGEYNEQFF,TGCGCCAGCTCCCTGGGACTAGCGGGAGGGGAGTACAATGAGCAGTTCTTC,TRBD2,TRBV5-1,TRBJ2-1,many
CASSYSPNSPLHF,TGTGCCAGCAGTTACTCGCCTAATTCACCCCTCCACTTT,NA,TRBV6-6,TRBJ1-6,many
CASSLGASGPYEQYF,TGCGCCAGCAGCTTGGGCGCTAGCGGCCCCTACGAGCAGTACTTC,TRBD2,TRBV5-1,TRBJ2-7,NA
CASSQGGGRNSPLHF,TGCGCCAGCAGCCAAGGAGGGGGGCGTAATTCACCCCTCCACTTT,NA,TRBV4-1,TRBJ1-6,few
CSSLGTAGGETQYF,TGCAGCTCCCTGGGGACTGCAGGCGGGGAGACCCAGTACTTC,NA,TRBV29-1,TRBJ2-5,NA
CASSFGLAGRTDTQYF,TGTGCCAGCAGTTTTGGACTAGCGGGAAGAACAGATACGCAGTATTTT,TRBD2,TRBV12-3/TRBV12-4,TRBJ2-3,many
CASSFRAGLINEKLFF,TGTGCCAGCAGTTTCAGGGCCGGTCTCATTAATGAAAAACTGTTTTTT,NA,TRBV27,TRBJ1-4,NA
CASSLSGMENYGYTF,TGTGCCAGCAGTTTATCGGGGATGGAGAACTATGGCTACACCTTC,NA,TRBV27,TRBJ1-2,NA
CASLPGNYGYTF,TGCGCCAGCCTCCCAGGAAACTATGGCTACACCTTC,NA,TRBV5-1,TRBJ1-2,many
CASSYRRVGGRAAETQYF,TGTGCCAGCAGTTACCGGAGGGTCGGCGGGAGGGCCGCGGAGACCCAGTACTTC,TRBD2,TRBV6-5,TRBJ2-5,NA
CSVVSGTGLFEQYF,TGCAGCGTTGTTTCCGGGACAGGGCTCTTCGAGCAGTACTTC,TRBD1,TRBV29-1,TRBJ2-7,few
CSACRDSLSTDTQYF,TGCAGTGCTTGCCGGGACAGTCTGAGCACAGATACGCAGTATTTT,TRBD1,TRBV20-1,TRBJ2-3,NA
CASSLVGEGGIQYF,TGTGCCAGCAGTTTAGTGGGCGAGGGGGGCATTCAGTACTTC,NA,TRBV12-3/TRBV12-4,TRBJ2-4,few
CASSYYREGPSGEKLFF,TGTGCCAGCAGTTACTACAGGGAGGGACCATCAGGTGAAAAACTGTTTTTT,NA,TRBV6-5,TRBJ1-4,few
CASSLVYREEGKNIQYF,TGTGCCAGCAGTTTAGTTTACAGGGAGGAGGGCAAAAACATTCAGTACTTC,NA,TRBV12-3/TRBV12-4,TRBJ2-4,few
CASSLPSGRAGETQYF,TGTGCCAGCAGCTTACCTAGCGGGAGGGCCGGGGAGACCCAGTACTTC,TRBD2,TRBV7-9,TRBJ2-5,NA
CASSERQPWAGNTIYF,TGTGCCAGCAGCGAGAGACAGCCCTGGGCTGGAAACACCATATATTTT,NA,TRBV5-8,TRBJ1-3,few
CASTLGEQFF,TGTGCCAGCACCCTAGGAGAGCAGTTCTTC,NA,TRBV12-3/TRBV12-4,TRBJ2-1,many
CSVAGIGGQPQHF,TGCAGCGTCGCAGGGATCGGCGGGCAGCCCCAGCATTTT,NA,TRBV29-1,TRBJ1-5,NA
CASSLSGWGLTSYEQYF,TGTGCCAGCAGTTTATCGGGGTGGGGGCTGACCTCCTACGAGCAGTACTTC,NA,TRBV27,TRBJ2-7,NA
CASSLGGGSYGYTF,TGTGCCAGCAGTTTAGGTGGAGGGTCCTATGGCTACACCTTC,NA,TRBV12-3/TRBV12-4,TRBJ1-2,many
CAISDFDEQYF,TGTGCCATCAGTGATTTTGACGAGCAGTACTTC,NA,TRBV10-3,TRBJ2-7,NA
CASSLGTGEEQYF,TGTGCCAGCTCACTGGGGACAGGGGAAGAGCAGTACTTC,TRBD1,TRBV18,TRBJ2-7,NA
CSARGLPSGRKSYNEQFF,TGCAGTGCTAGGGGTCTTCCTAGCGGGAGGAAGTCCTACAATGAGCAGTTCTTC,TRBD2,TRBV20-1,TRBJ2-1,NA